This TCR beta chain is drawn from a study of CD8 T cells in Susac syndrome. The CDR3 spans 16 residues. CDR1 and CDR2 from the germline V gene are SEHNR and FQNEAQ (reference sequence). V dropped 1 base and J dropped 2 bases, with 9 bases sitting between them. RNA, at about 0.5 to 1 ug, was reverse transcribed with random hexamers. TCRdb fed the immunoSEQ multiplex PCR reads into MiXCR, producing one record per CDR3 protein. Among approximately 180,000 distinct CDR3 sequences, roughly 94% were seen once, and the ten largest hold 0.085% to 0.1%. The material sequenced was CD4+ T cells from PBMCs. The genes are TRBV7-9 and TRBJ2-6; D is perhaps TRBD2 (7 bases). This sequence was found in a human donor with Susac syndrome. This CDR3 reads CASSLGGGPGANVLTF. CDR3 DNA sequence: TGTGCCAGCAGCTTAGGGGGGGGCCCTGGGGCCAACGTCCTGACTTTC.